This T cell receptor beta chain came from a study of T cells in Graves' hyperthyroidism and ophthalmopathy. Study-level results: A model using 13 V-J features told ophthalmopathy apart from stable hyperthyroidism.

This clonotype was seen repeatedly, ten times or more. Its matching antigen is unknown. The CDR3 covers 14 residues. Trimming stripped 5 bases from V and 2 bases from J, with 7 bases between. Germline-derived CDR1 and CDR2 are SGHVS and FQNEAQ. The CDR3 regions of TCR beta were amplified from RNA transcripts. The HTBI primer set drove a first-round RT-PCR of the TCR CDR3. MiXCR, run by TCRdb on the multiplex PCR reads, gives a single entry per CDR3 protein. Of 350,000 to 500,000 distinct CDR3 sequences listed, roughly 15% were seen once; the top ten hold 5% to 6%. The definition of stable Graves' hyperthyroidism was no ophthalmopathy progression within 18 months. Based on clinical symptoms, serum thyroxine and TRAb, thyroid ultrasound and orbital computed tomography, diagnoses were reached.

V usage is TRBV7-8 and J usage is TRBJ2-6, with no clear D. Sample: blood. The clonotype was recovered from a woman aged 18-29 years with Graves' hyperthyroidism. CDR3 amino acids: CASSQDPGANVLTF. CDR3 coding DNA: TGTGCCAGCAGCCAAGACCCTGGGGCCAACGTCCTGACTTTC.